This TCR beta chain stems from a study of blood T cell repertoires in COVID-19. Turning to the study itself: Acute-phase and convalescent COVID-19 samples originated in the United States, Italy and Spain. Sample material is recorded as cDNA or gDNA derived from T cells, B-cell-depleted T cells, or PBMCs.

Methods used by the authors: Estimation of nucleated cell counts was performed using reference gene primer amplification. TCRdb's copy holds only in-frame clones and misses some; the assay was immunoSEQ multiplex PCR. The DNA was the basis for D and trimming; V, J and clone size are from that table. The profile shows about 33,000 clones, around 90% of them singletons. CDR1 is KGHSH, CDR2 LQKENI, per germline. This CDR3 has 17 residues. The germline V and J ends were trimmed by 1 base and 5 bases, with 17 bases remaining between them. The V gene is TRBV18, the J gene TRBJ2-2; D is possibly TRBD2 (5 bases). Material for sequencing was peripheral blood. The sequence was obtained from a man in his sixties with acute or convalescent COVID-19. The CDR3 region has the DNA TGTGCCAGCTCACCACATGCAGGCAGGACGGGGACCGGGGAGCTGTTTTTT. Its translation: CASSPHAGRTGTGELFF.